Presented here are 28 T cell receptor beta chains from one specimen sequenced in a study of OX40 agonist ivuxolimab in advanced cancers. Data came from immunoSEQ multiplex PCR; TCRdb stores just in-frame clones and leaves some out. The repertoire holds some 62,000 clones, with roughly 90% as singletons. The material was CD4+ or CD8+ T cells sorted from blood, obtained in a trial of the OX40 agonist ivuxolimab. These receptors were collected from an adult with an advanced solid tumor such as melanoma, head and neck, liver or kidney cancer.

V and J are TRBV7-8 and TRBJ2-3; D remains unclear. The CDR3 is 14 amino acids. Germline V gene data show CDR1 as SGHVS and CDR2 as FQNEAQ. Trimming cost V 4 bases and J 0 bases, with 8 bases left between them. The CDR3 sequence: CASSSLGSTDTQYF. In DNA, the CDR3 is TGTGCCAGCAGCTCCCTCGGAAGCACAGATACGCAGTATTTT.

The chain uses TRBV12-5 and TRBJ2-2, with 9 nucleotides matching TRBD1. Germline assignment: CDR1 LGHNT and CDR2 FRNRAP. After removal of 1 base from V and 7 bases from J, the junction contained 10 bases not matched to a gene. The CDR3 spans 17 residues. The CDR3 bases are TGTGCTAGTGGTTTGGGAGGGGGACAGGGCCCTGGCGGGGAGCTGTTTTTT. Translating it yields CASGLGGGQGPGGELFF.

The chain recombines TRBV28 with TRBJ2-1; TRBD2 matches at 15 bases. In germline, CDR1 is MDHEN, CDR2 SYDVKM. Trimming at V came to 8 bases and at J to 4 bases, leaving 6 bases not matched to a gene. This CDR3 is 16 amino acids long. CDR3 amino acids: CASGPGLAGGYNEQFF. CDR3 bases: TGTGCCAGCGGACCGGGACTAGCGGGAGGTTACAATGAGCAGTTCTTC.

This clone was observed a single time. The chain joins TRBV9 to TRBJ1-1; no clear D gene. The germline V and J ends were trimmed by 3 bases and 0 bases, with 12 bases remaining between them. Germline CDR1 and CDR2: SGDLS and YYNGEE. This CDR3 spans 15 amino acids. The CDR3 region is CASSGSRVLNTEAFF. DNA of the CDR3: TGTGCCAGCAGCGGAAGTAGGGTCCTGAACACTGAAGCTTTCTTT. The full variable domain, in which reference TRBV9 and TRBJ1-1 provide the parts outside the CDR3, is DSGVTQTPKHLITATGQRVTLRCSPRSGDLSVYWYQQSLDQGLQFLIQYYNGEERAKGNILERFSAQQFPDLHSELNLSSLELGDSALYFCASSGSRVLNTEAFFGQGTRLTVV.

CDR3 coding DNA: TGTGCCAGTAGTATAGATCTTTCGCTTGGAGGCGTACTAATAGGCGAGCAGTACTTC. It codes for CASSIDLSLGGVLIGEQYF. The rearrangement joins TRBV19 to TRBJ2-7; TRBD2 might be the D (5 bases). This CDR3 is built from 19 residues. The germline V gene has CDR1 LNHDA and CDR2 SQIVND (reference sequence). Trimming took 0 bases from V and 6 from J, leaving 27 bases between them.

This clone was recorded only once. V is TRBV10-1 and J is TRBJ2-3, with D possibly being TRBD1 (6 bases). Deletions cut 3 bases from V and 1 base from J, with 11 bases between. The germline gives CDR1 WNHNN, CDR2 SYGVQD (reference sequence). CDR3 length: 15 amino acids. CDR3 sequence: CASSDYRARTDTQYF. Here the CDR3 DNA reads TGCGCCAGCAGTGACTACAGGGCCCGCACAGATACGCAGTATTTT.

Only one count was recorded for this clone. Here the CDR3 reads CASSRWTAYNEQFF. CDR3 bases: TGTGCCAGCAGTCGCTGGACAGCTTACAATGAGCAGTTCTTC. V gene TRBV27 combines with J gene TRBJ2-1; TRBD1 might be the D (6 bases). CDR3 length equals 14 residues. Germline V gene data show CDR1 as MNHEY and CDR2 as SMNVEV (reference sequence). Trimming cost V 5 bases and J 4 bases, with 12 bases left between them.

The rearrangement uses TRBV27 and TRBJ2-7; D gene uncertain. The CDR3 runs 14 residues. V was clipped by 5 bases and J by 3 bases, with 14 bases between them. Germline values: CDR1 MNHEY, CDR2 SMNVEV (reference sequence). CDR3 protein: CASSRMGLDYEQYF. The CDR3 nucleotides read TGTGCCAGCAGTCGTATGGGATTGGACTACGAGCAGTACTTC.

The J gene is TRBJ2-2, the V gene TRBV14; 14 bases fit TRBD2. CDR3 length: 17 residues. Germline V gene sequence: CDR1 SGHDN, CDR2 FVKESK. Trimming took 2 bases from V and 9 from J; bases not matched to a gene: 8. CDR3 DNA: TGTGCCAGCAGCCAATTCATGGGACTAGCGGGAGATAGGGAGCTGTTTTTT. It yields the protein CASSQFMGLAGDRELFF.

The CDR3 DNA reads TGTGCCAGCAGGGGGACTAGCAACTCCTACGAGCAGTACTTC. Translation gives CASRGTSNSYEQYF. V usage is TRBV2 and J usage is TRBJ2-7, with TRBD2 identical over 9 bases. V dropped 6 bases and J dropped 0; count of bases not matched to a gene: 3. This CDR3 is 14 amino acids long. The germline V gene encodes CDR1 SNHLY and CDR2 FYNNEI. Full variable domain (remainder filled in from reference TRBV2 and TRBJ2-7): EPEVTQTPSHQVTQMGQEVILRCVPISNHLYFYWYRQILGQKVEFLVSFYNNEISEKSEIFDDQFSVERPDGSNFTLKIRSTKLEDSAMYFCASRGTSNSYEQYFGPGTRLTVT.

This rearrangement joins TRBV7-9 to TRBJ1-5, with D perhaps matching TRBD1 (5 bases). The germline V and J ends were trimmed by 1 base and 7 bases, with 14 bases remaining between them. CDR3 length equals 15 residues. Germline V gene lookup returns CDR1 SEHNR and CDR2 FQNEAQ (reference sequence). The CDR3 DNA reads TGTGCCAGCAGCTTAGGCCCGGGGCTGGGACAGCCCCAGCATTTT. It yields the protein CASSLGPGLGQPQHF.

J is TRBJ1-4 and V is TRBV28; no definite D call. The CDR3 loop spans 14 amino acids. V was trimmed by 3 bases and J by 4 bases, leaving 9 bases between them. Germline CDR1 reads MDHEN; CDR2 reads SYDVKM. As DNA, the CDR3 is TGTGCCAGCAGTTTGGCCAGGAGTAATGAAAAACTGTTTTTT. This sequence encodes CASSLARSNEKLFF.

V gene TRBV5-1 combines with J gene TRBJ2-5, with TRBD2 identical over 8 bases. The CDR3 covers 16 residues. The junction had 8 bases not matched to a gene; V was cut back by 0 bases and J by 4 bases. Germline CDR1 and CDR2: SGHRS and YFSETQ. The CDR3 loop is CASSLDVGLAGETQYF. The DNA for the CDR3 is TGCGCCAGCAGCTTGGATGTGGGTCTAGCGGGAGAGACCCAGTACTTC.

The rearrangement uses TRBV4-3 and TRBJ2-3; TRBD2 aligns across 10 bases. Germline V gene sequence: CDR1 LGHNA, CDR2 YSLEER. This CDR3 has 16 amino acids. The V and J ends lost 4 bases and 3 bases, in that order; junction bases with no gene match: 7. CDR3 DNA: TGCGCCAGCAGCCCAGGACTAGCGGAGGCGACAGATACGCAGTATTTT. This sequence encodes CASSPGLAEATDTQYF.

This clone came up once. The chain couples TRBV10-3 to TRBJ2-3, with 10 bases matching TRBD2. The germline V gene encodes CDR1 ENHRY and CDR2 SYGVKD. This CDR3 comprises 14 residues. V shed 8 bases, J shed 4 bases, and the junction held 6 bases outside the gene matches. The CDR3 DNA sequence: TGTGCCATCGGGCCTAGCGGGAGTTCAGATACGCAGTATTTT. This gives the protein CAIGPSGSSDTQYF.

V gene TRBV18 combines with J gene TRBJ2-7, with D maybe TRBD2 (5 bases). V lost 0 bases and J 7 bases, leaving 19 bases between the germline ends. CDR1 KGHSH and CDR2 LQKENI come from the germline V gene. The CDR3 consists of 16 residues. CDR3 nucleotide sequence: TGTGCCAGCTCACCACCATTGGACTTCGGATTGGGGGAGCAGTACTTC. It translates to CASSPPLDFGLGEQYF.

The J gene is TRBJ2-1, the V gene TRBV7-2; 7 bases line up with TRBD1. The length of the CDR3 is 17 residues. CDR1 is SGHTA, CDR2 FQGNSA, per germline. The V and J ends lost 7 bases and 3 bases, in that order; junction bases with no gene match: 15. The chain's CDR3 is CASTAIQGVEGYNEQFF. The CDR3 DNA is TGTGCCAGCACTGCTATCCAGGGGGTAGAGGGCTACAATGAGCAGTTCTTC.

This sequence joins TRBV7-6 and TRBJ2-1; 14 nucleotides match TRBD2. Losses at the gene ends were 3 bases for V and 9 bases for J; bases not matched to a gene: 10. Per germline, CDR1 SGHVS and CDR2 FNYEAQ. This CDR3 region has 17 residues. The CDR3 nucleotides read TGTGCCAGCAGCTTCAAAGGAGGACTAGCGGGAGGAGGTGAGCAGTTCTTC. This translates into CASSFKGGLAGGGEQFF.

This chain connects TRBV5-4 to TRBJ1-2; a weak D match, TRBD1 (6 bases). The germline CDR1 and CDR2 sequences are SGHNT and YYREEE (reference sequence). V was trimmed by 0 bases and J by 8 bases, leaving 11 bases between them. CDR3 length equals 13 residues. Written as DNA, the CDR3 is TGTGCCAGCAGCTTGGCAGGGGCAGACGGCTACACCTTC. Translated: CASSLAGADGYTF.

The gene calls are TRBV11-2 and TRBJ2-3; TRBD2 agrees at 9 bases. V lost 4 bases, J lost 1 base, and 6 bases stayed unmatched. The CDR3 has 16 amino acids. Germline V lookup: CDR1 SGHAT, CDR2 FQNNGV. CDR3 sequence (DNA): TGTGCCAGCAGCTCACCCCAGCGGGAGGGCACAGATACGCAGTATTTT. Amino acid sequence: CASSSPQREGTDTQYF. The full variable domain, in which reference TRBV11-2 and TRBJ2-3 provide the parts outside the CDR3, is EAGVAQSPRYKIIEKRQSVAFWCNPISGHATLYWYQQILGQGPKLLIQFQNNGVVDDSQLPKDRFSAERLKGVDSTLKIQPAKLEDSAVYLCASSSPQREGTDTQYFGPGTRLTVL.

J is TRBJ2-3 and V is TRBV9; D unresolved. The CDR3 loop spans 15 amino acids. Germline V CDR1 and CDR2: SGDLS, YYNGEE. Trimming removed 7 bases from V and 2 bases from J, with 17 bases in between. The CDR3, as DNA: TGTGCCAGCTCCCGGAGCGAAAGTCCCACAGATACGCAGTATTTT. Protein sequence: CASSRSESPTDTQYF.

This chain uses TRBV5-1 with TRBJ1-4, with 10 bases lining up with TRBD1. With 4 bases clipped from V and 8 bases from J, the junction kept 8 bases outside the gene matches. Germline CDR1 is SGHRS and CDR2 is YFSETQ. The CDR3 has 15 residues. The CDR3: CASSLPGQGSEKLFF. The CDR3, as DNA: TGCGCCAGCAGCCTACCGGGACAGGGGAGCGAAAAACTGTTTTTT. The complete variable domain, with remaining parts taken from reference TRBV5-1 and TRBJ1-4, reads KAGVTQTPRYLIKTRGQQVTLSCSPISGHRSVSWYQQTPGQGLQFLFEYFSETQRNKGNFPGRFSGRQFSNSRSEMNVSTLELGDSALYLCASSLPGQGSEKLFFGSGTQLSVL.

This clone was seen just once. The gene calls are TRBV5-6 and TRBJ1-5; D is ambiguous. Between the trimmed V and J ends, which lost 4 bases and 2 bases, there was a span of 10 bases. This CDR3 contains 14 residues. Germline V gene lookup returns CDR1 SGHDT and CDR2 YYEEEE. CDR3 DNA: TGTGCCAGCAGCGCCGGATCGGGCAATCAGCCCCAGCATTTT. Amino acids: CASSAGSGNQPQHF.

V usage is TRBV7-2 and J usage is TRBJ2-1; D possibly uses TRBD1 or TRBD2 (5 bases each). This CDR3 is built from 15 residues. Trimming took off 1 base at V and 7 bases at J, with 14 bases between the two ends. Germline CDR1 SGHTA, CDR2 FQGNSA. The CDR3 reads CASSLDPGPWNEQFF. For the CDR3, the DNA is TGTGCCAGCAGCTTAGATCCGGGGCCCTGGAATGAGCAGTTCTTC.

This chain links TRBV27 with TRBJ2-2; TRBD1 agrees at 7 bases. Unmatched junction bases numbered 7, after V lost 6 bases and J lost 3 bases. This CDR3 is built from 15 residues. Germline V gene sequence: CDR1 MNHEY, CDR2 SMNVEV (reference sequence). The CDR3 loop is CASRSRDSHTGELFF. CDR3 nucleotide sequence: TGTGCCAGCAGATCCCGGGACAGCCACACCGGGGAGCTGTTTTTT.

This clone appeared a single time. The V call is TRBV13, the J call TRBJ2-1; 7 bases align to TRBD2. Trimming took 5 bases from V and 4 from J; bases not matched to a gene: 5. Germline-derived CDR1 and CDR2 are PRHDT and FYEKMQ (reference sequence). The CDR3 has 14 residues. This chain's CDR3 is CASSPSGPYNEQFF. CDR3 in DNA: TGTGCCAGCAGCCCTAGCGGCCCTTACAATGAGCAGTTCTTC.

The chain combines TRBV4-2 with TRBJ2-3; 7 bases are a match to TRBD2. The CDR3 length is 16 residues. Trimming cost V 0 bases and J 1 base; bases outside gene matches: 4. Per the germline V gene, CDR1 is LGHNA and CDR2 is YNFKEQ. DNA of the CDR3: TGTGCCAGCAGCCAAGATGGGGCGGGAGGCACAGATACGCAGTATTTT. Amino acid sequence: CASSQDGAGGTDTQYF.

The rearrangement joins TRBV11-2 to TRBJ2-3; 8 positions match TRBD1. The CDR3 is made up of 15 amino acids. V shed 6 bases, J shed 1 base, and the junction held 6 bases outside the gene matches. Germline V lookup: CDR1 SGHAT, CDR2 FQNNGV. The CDR3 region is CASSFRDRRTDTQYF. Written as DNA, the CDR3 is TGTGCCAGCAGTTTCCGGGACAGGCGCACAGATACGCAGTATTTT.